This passage covers 19 T cell receptor beta chains from one sample sequenced in a study of OX40 agonist ivuxolimab in advanced cancers. Sequencing was performed with immunoSEQ multiplex PCR; in TCRdb, only in-frame clones are kept and a portion is missing. The sample contains 20,000 to 25,000 clones, approximately 90% of which appear only once. The source was CD4+ or CD8+ T cells sorted from blood, collected in a trial of the OX40 agonist ivuxolimab. Receptors were obtained from an adult with an advanced solid tumor such as melanoma, head and neck, liver or kidney cancer.

The chain combines TRBV21-1 with TRBJ2-1; TRBD2 is the table's D call, not checked against the DNA. TRBV21-1 is given as a pseudogene. The CDR3 loop spans 19 amino acids. CDR3 protein: CASSKVEAGGDSSYNEQFF. Here the CDR3 DNA reads TGTGCCAGCAGCAAAGTTGAAGCGGGGGGCGACAGCTCCTACAATGAGCAGTTCTTC.

The rearrangement links TRBV27 to TRBJ2-2; D tentatively reads TRBD1 or TRBD2 (7 bases each). Germline lookup yields CDR1 MNHEY and CDR2 SMNVEV (reference sequence). V lost 0 bases and J 6 bases, leaving 20 bases between the germline ends. The CDR3 consists of 18 residues. The CDR3: CASSLSGRGRVGAGELFF. The CDR3 bases are TGTGCCAGCAGTTTATCGGGCAGGGGGAGGGTGGGCGCCGGGGAGCTGTTTTTT.

This sequence joins TRBV5-1 and TRBJ1-4; 10 nucleotides match TRBD1. CDR3 length equals 15 residues. V shed 1 base, J shed 6 bases, and the junction held 3 bases outside the gene matches. The germline V gene has CDR1 SGHRS and CDR2 YFSETQ. CDR3 residues: CASSLRQGADEKLFF. Written as DNA, the CDR3 is TGCGCCAGCAGCTTGAGACAGGGGGCGGATGAAAAACTGTTTTTT.

This chain joins TRBV2 and TRBJ2-5; 9 nucleotides agree with TRBD1. Losses at the gene ends were 4 bases for V and 3 bases for J; bases not matched to a gene: 12. This CDR3 spans 17 amino acids. Germline assignment: CDR1 SNHLY and CDR2 FYNNEI. The CDR3, as DNA: TGTGCCAGCAGTGTAATCCGGGACAGGGAGAGTAAAGAGACCCAGTACTTC. Protein product: CASSVIRDRESKETQYF.

The chain joins TRBV7-9 to TRBJ1-1; 9 positions agree with TRBD1. V shed 4 bases and J 1 base; nucleotides not matched to a gene: 10. This CDR3 contains 17 residues. Germline lookup yields CDR1 SEHNR and CDR2 FQNEAQ (reference sequence). The CDR3 bases are TGTGCCAGCAGCTACTCCGTACAGGGGGCGAAGAACACTGAAGCTTTCTTT. This sequence encodes CASSYSVQGAKNTEAFF.

This chain connects TRBV5-6 to TRBJ2-3; 10 bases map to TRBD2. V gave up 0 bases and J gave up 7 bases; unmatched junction bases: 11. Germline CDR1 SGHDT, CDR2 YYEEEE. The CDR3 runs 17 residues. The CDR3 bases are TGTGCCAGCAGCTTGGAACTAGCGGGGTCCTTCGGATATACGCAGTATTTT. Translating gives CASSLELAGSFGYTQYF.

This clone was detected a few times. This rearrangement joins TRBV7-9 to TRBJ1-5; tentative D call: TRBD1 (5 bases). The V gene lost 8 bases and the J gene lost 7 bases, with 12 bases spanning the gap. Germline loops: CDR1 SEHNR, CDR2 FQNEAQ (reference sequence). The CDR3 sequence is 12 residues long. CDR3 in amino acids: CASAGRGQPQHF. CDR3 sequence (DNA): TGTGCCAGCGCGGGACGGGGCCAGCCCCAGCATTTT.

The chain combines TRBV5-1 with TRBJ2-7; 8 bases map to TRBD1. In germline, CDR1 is SGHRS, CDR2 YFSETQ. Trimming removed 1 base from V and 3 bases from J; junction bases left unmatched: 0. The CDR3 runs to 13 residues. Here the CDR3 reads CASSLTGGYEQYF. CDR3 DNA sequence: TGCGCCAGCAGCTTGACAGGGGGCTACGAGCAGTACTTC.

This rearrangement joins TRBV11-2 to TRBJ2-3; a weak D match, TRBD2 (5 bases). The V gene's germline CDR1 is SGHAT and CDR2 FQNNGV. The CDR3 consists of 17 residues. V lost 1 base and J 7 bases, leaving 21 bases between the germline ends. The CDR3 DNA sequence: TGTGCCAGCAGCTTAGGGGTAGCGCCGGTCCCCACGAATACGCAGTATTTT. It specifies CASSLGVAPVPTNTQYF.

As for this clone: A junction boundary mismatches the germline segment, possibly from a read error. V usage is TRBV13 and J usage is TRBJ1-2, with no clear D. The CDR3 extends over 16 amino acids. Germline assignment: CDR1 PRHDT and CDR2 FYEKMQ (reference sequence). The CDR3 is CASSLGMANEKYGYTF. The CDR3 region has the DNA TGTGCCAGCAGCCTAGGGATGGCCAACGAGAAATATGGCTACACCTTC.

The gene calls are TRBV2 and TRBJ2-7, with D unclear. The CDR3 covers 12 residues. V lost 7 bases and J lost 3, with 10 bases in between. Germline V gives CDR1 SNHLY, CDR2 FYNNEI. CDR3 sequence reads: CASKGQFYEQYF. CDR3 nucleotide sequence: TGTGCCAGCAAAGGGCAGTTCTACGAGCAGTACTTC.

The CDR3 protein is CASSYTSGPYEQYF. CDR3 sequence (DNA): TGCGCCAGCAGCTACACATCAGGACCCTACGAGCAGTACTTC. The J gene is TRBJ2-7, the V gene TRBV5-1; the D is unclear. This CDR3 spans 14 amino acids. With 3 bases removed from V and 2 bases from J, the gap between germline ends came to 12 bases. Germline V gives CDR1 SGHRS, CDR2 YFSETQ.

The chain couples TRBV27 to TRBJ2-2, with 7 bases aligning to TRBD2. J gave up 7 bases and V 5 bases, and 13 bases lay outside the gene matches. Germline CDR1 and CDR2: MNHEY and SMNVEV (reference sequence). CDR3 length: 16 residues. The CDR3 nucleotides read TGTGCCAGCAGTCCCTCGGCGGGAGAGACGGGCGGGGAGCTGTTTTTT. Residues: CASSPSAGETGGELFF.

The chain carries TRBV7-9 and TRBJ1-5; TRBD1 might be the D (6 bases). The germline V gene encodes CDR1 SEHNR and CDR2 FQNEAQ (reference sequence). Trimming left V 5 bases short and J 2 bases short, with 25 bases between. The CDR3 covers 19 residues. The CDR3 coding sequence is TGTGCCAGCAGCCCCGGCCCCAGGGGATGGGGGACGGGCAATCAGCCCCAGCATTTT. Translated, it gives CASSPGPRGWGTGNQPQHF.

The genes are TRBV5-1 and TRBJ1-1; no clear D gene. Germline V lookup: CDR1 SGHRS, CDR2 YFSETQ. CDR3 length equals 13 residues. Trimming stripped 1 base from V and 2 bases from J, with 6 bases between. The CDR3 DNA sequence: TGCGCCAGCAGCTTGTCCAGAAACACTGAAGCTTTCTTT. Amino acid sequence: CASSLSRNTEAFF.

V and J are TRBV19 and TRBJ2-7, with 8 bases fitting TRBD2. Trimming removed 3 bases from V and 2 bases from J; junction bases left unmatched: 3. Germline assignment: CDR1 LNHDA and CDR2 SQIVND (reference sequence). The CDR3 is 14 residues long. The DNA of the CDR3 is TGTGCCAGTAGTATGAGCGGGGGTCCCTACGAGCAGTACTTC. Its protein is CASSMSGGPYEQYF. The whole variable domain, filled in from reference TRBV19 and TRBJ2-7, reads DGGITQSPKYLFRKEGQNVTLSCEQNLNHDAMYWYRQDPGQGLRLIYYSQIVNDFQKGDIAEGYSVSREKKESFPLTVTSAQKNPTAFYLCASSMSGGPYEQYFGPGTRLTVT.

V and J are TRBV11-2 and TRBJ1-2; TRBD1 is a possible D gene (5 bases). The ends were cut back, 3 bases at V and 0 bases at J, with 17 bases in the middle. This CDR3 has 17 residues. Germline values: CDR1 SGHAT, CDR2 FQNNGV. CDR3 bases: TGTGCCAGCAGCTTGGGGCCGTACCCGAGTTCTAACTATGGCTACACCTTC. Residues: CASSLGPYPSSNYGYTF.

This chain uses TRBV27 with TRBJ2-2, with 10 bases identical to TRBD1. CDR1 is MNHEY, CDR2 SMNVEV, per germline (reference sequence). The CDR3 loop spans 17 amino acids. The V gene end was trimmed by 10 bases and the J gene end by 5 bases; junction bases not matched to a gene: 16. The DNA of the CDR3 is TGTGCCACACGAGGACAGGGGGATTCCTCCTGGACCGGGGAGCTGTTTTTT. Its translation is CATRGQGDSSWTGELFF.

The J gene is TRBJ2-7, the V gene TRBV4-2, with TRBD1 as a possible D gene (6 bases). This CDR3 is 15 amino acids long. Looked up from germline, CDR1 is LGHNA and CDR2 is YNFKEQ. Between the trimmed V and J ends, which lost 2 bases and 5 bases, there was a span of 16 bases. The DNA of the CDR3 is TGTGCCAGCAGCCAATTATCAGGGGATACCGACGAGCAGTACTTC. This encodes CASSQLSGDTDEQYF.